This TCR beta chain was retrieved from a study of T cell changes during pregnancy in multiple sclerosis. TCRdb keeps only in-frame clones here, not all; method: immunoSEQ multiplex PCR. The table lists around 70,000 clones, over 85% of them singletons. The CDR3 runs to 11 residues. The germline V gene encodes CDR1 SGHTA and CDR2 FQGNSA. The V end was cut by 5 bases, the J end by 9 bases, with 8 bases between. The TCR comes from a female donor in good health, enrolled as a control in a pregnancy study. The specimen comprised peripheral blood, sampled after pregnancy. The rearrangement uses TRBV7-2 and TRBJ2-4; the D is unclear. The CDR3: CASSPRVIQYF. DNA for the CDR3: TGTGCCAGCAGCCCCCGGGTCATTCAGTACTTC. Supplemented by reference TRBV7-2 and TRBJ2-4, the full variable domain reads GAGVSQSPSNKVTEKGKDVELRCDPISGHTALYWYRQSLGQGLEFLIYFQGNSAPDKSGLPSDRFSAERTGGSVSTLTIQRTQQEDSAVYLCASSPRVIQYFGAGTRLSVL.